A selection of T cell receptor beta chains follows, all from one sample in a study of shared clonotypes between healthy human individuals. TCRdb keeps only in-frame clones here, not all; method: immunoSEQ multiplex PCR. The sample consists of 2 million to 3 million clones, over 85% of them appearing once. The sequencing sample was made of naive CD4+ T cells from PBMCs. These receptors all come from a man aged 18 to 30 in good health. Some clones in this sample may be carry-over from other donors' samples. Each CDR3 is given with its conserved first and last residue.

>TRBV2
CASSGQGLVSDTQYF
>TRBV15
CATSGVDSYNEQFF
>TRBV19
CASSKGSPLLGIWNTEAFF
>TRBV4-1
CASRPPTSGGSNNEQFF
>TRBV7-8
CASSYSRWENTGELFF
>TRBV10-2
CASRVDNQETQYF
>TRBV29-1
CSVEQSWKNIQYF
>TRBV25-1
CASSESKRKSGEKLFF
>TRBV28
CASSSPRGGSNLGYTF
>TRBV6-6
CASSLLQAGGYGYTF
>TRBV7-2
CASSPRGAGVFSEQYF
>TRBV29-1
CSVEVARGLEQYF
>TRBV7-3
CASSSPASGTGELFF
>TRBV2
CASSRLAGSNEQFF
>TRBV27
CASSFKGDLGYGYTF
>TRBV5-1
CASSIQGNVGTEAFF
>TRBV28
CASSFGGASGTYEQYF
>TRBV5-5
CASSFRTPGINEQFF
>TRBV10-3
CAISQTQTGGIDGYTF
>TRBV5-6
CASRFQGSSYNEQFF
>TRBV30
CAWSLGQAREQYF
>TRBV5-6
CASSRPGTTGGGYTF